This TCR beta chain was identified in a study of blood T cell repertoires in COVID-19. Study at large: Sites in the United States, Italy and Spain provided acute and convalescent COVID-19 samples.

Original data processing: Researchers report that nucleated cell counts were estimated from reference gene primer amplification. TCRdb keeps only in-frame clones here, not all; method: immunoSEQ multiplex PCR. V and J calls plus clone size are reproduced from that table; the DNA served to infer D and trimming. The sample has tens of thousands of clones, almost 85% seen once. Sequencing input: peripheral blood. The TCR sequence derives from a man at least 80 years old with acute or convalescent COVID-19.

The CDR3 protein is CASSLRGNEQFF. Here the CDR3 DNA reads TGTGCCAGCAGCCTCAGGGGGAATGAGCAGTTCTTC. The rearrangement uses TRBV27 and TRBJ2-1, with 7 positions matching TRBD1. J was trimmed by 7 bases and V by 6 bases; bases with no gene match: 3. This CDR3 spans 12 amino acids. Germline assignment: CDR1 MNHEY and CDR2 SMNVEV (reference sequence).